These 13 T cell receptor beta chains share one sample of origin, sequenced in a study of blood T cells in healthy people across ages. A second PCR, run for 7 to 11 cycles, used a sample-barcoded 5' primer plus a J-beta primer mix. TCRdb independently ran MiXCR on the 5' RACE reads; one entry per CDR3 protein. The sample lists fewer than 950,000 distinct CDR3 sequences, roughly 50% occurring once. The specimen sequenced was blood. Receptors originate from a man older than 75 in good health.

The chain links TRBV6-5 to TRBJ2-2; 11 positions match TRBD2. This CDR3 region has 14 residues. The germline CDR1 and CDR2 sequences are MNHEY and SVGAGI. The CDR3, as DNA: TGTGCTAGCGGGAGGGCCCGGAACACCGGGGAGCTGTTTTTT. Its translation: CASGRARNTGELFF.

The genes are TRBV20-1 and TRBJ2-1, with D possibly being TRBD2 (6 bases). The CDR3 extends over 11 amino acids. The V gene's germline CDR1 is DFQATT and CDR2 SNEGSKA (reference sequence). Trimming cost V 4 bases and J 13 bases, with 14 bases left between them. CDR3 region: CSATLAENQFF. The CDR3 DNA follows: TGCAGTGCTACTTTAGCGGAAAATCAGTTCTTC.

V is TRBV27 and J is TRBJ1-4; D may be TRBD1 (6 bases). The V and J ends lost 4 bases and 5 bases respectively, with 11 bases between them. From germline, CDR1 is MNHEY and CDR2 SMNVEV (reference sequence). This CDR3 is built from 14 residues. The CDR3 DNA is TGTGCCAGCAGTTCCATACAGGGAAATGAAAAACTGTTTTTT. As protein: CASSSIQGNEKLFF.

J is TRBJ2-7 and V is TRBV5-1; no reliable D call. The DNA end lines up better with TRBJ2-1; the J call may be wrong. The CDR3 runs to 11 residues. The V gene's germline CDR1 is SGHRS and CDR2 YFSETQ. Written as DNA, the CDR3 is TGCGCCAGCAGCGCTCAGTATGAGCAGTTCTTC. Its translation is CASSAQYEQFF.

The chain carries TRBV12-3 or TRBV12-4 and TRBJ2-1; D ambiguous. Trimming left V 3 bases short and J 4 bases short, with 13 bases between. This CDR3 is 15 amino acids long. In DNA form, the CDR3 reads TGTGCCAGCAGTTTTGAGCCCCGTGGGTACAATGAGCAGTTCTTC. Amino acid sequence: CASSFEPRGYNEQFF.

The table lists this clonotype with many counts. The rearrangement links TRBV20-1 to TRBJ2-1; 7 bases line up with TRBD2. Germline V gene sequence: CDR1 DFQATT, CDR2 SNEGSKA (reference sequence). This CDR3 is 15 amino acids long. J was trimmed by 7 bases and V by 5 bases; bases with no gene match: 14. Here the CDR3 DNA reads TGCAGTGCTTCACAACGAAAAGGACTAGTTAATGAGCAGTTCTTC. It specifies CSASQRKGLVNEQFF.

CDR3 in amino acids: CASSDTLNYGYTF. The DNA for the CDR3 is TGTGCCAGCAGTGATACGTTGAACTATGGCTACACCTTC. The rearrangement uses TRBV6-1 and TRBJ1-2, with D unresolved. Germline CDR1 and CDR2: MNHNS and SASEGT. Trimming removed 3 bases at V and 2 bases at J, with 7 bases between. The CDR3 extends over 13 amino acids.

This clonotype showed up just once. The genes are TRBV15 and TRBJ2-4; a possible D gene is TRBD1 (7 bases). With 0 bases removed from V and 0 bases from J, the gap between germline ends came to 15 bases. This CDR3 comprises 18 residues. CDR1 and CDR2 (germline): LNHNV, YYDKDF (reference sequence). In DNA form, the CDR3 reads TGTGCCACCAGCAGAGATGGAGGGACAGCGCTAGCCAAAAACATTCAGTACTTC. It codes for CATSRDGGTALAKNIQYF.

The rearrangement links TRBV29-1 to TRBJ2-7; D assignment may be TRBD1 or TRBD2 (6 bases each). The CDR3 has 13 amino acids. CDR1 and CDR2 (germline): SQVTM, ANQGSEA. Trimming cost V 7 bases and J 0 bases, with 13 bases left between them. CDR3 coding DNA: TGCAGCGGAATGAGGGGGGCCTCCTACGAGCAGTACTTC. This codes for CSGMRGASYEQYF.

This clonotype was recorded only once. The gene calls are TRBV28 and TRBJ2-7; 8 positions match TRBD2. Looked up from germline, CDR1 is MDHEN and CDR2 is SYDVKM. The CDR3 extends over 17 amino acids. The ends lost 6 bases at V and 3 bases at J; junction bases unmatched: 16. The CDR3 is CASSNEAGAVSLYEQYF. CDR3 nucleotides: TGTGCCAGCAGCAATGAAGCGGGGGCCGTTTCCCTCTACGAGCAGTACTTC.

This clonotype was counted once. The chain joins TRBV6-5 to TRBJ2-3; the D call may be TRBD1 or TRBD2 (6 bases each). The V end lost 1 base, the J end lost 14 bases, and 28 bases lay between the germline ends. Germline V lookup: CDR1 MNHEY, CDR2 SVGAGI. The CDR3 length is 17 residues. This CDR3 is CASSYWRPGGGHRYAYF. The CDR3 DNA sequence: TGTGCCAGCAGTTACTGGCGTCCTGGAGGGGGGCACAGATACGCGTATTTT.

The chain links TRBV27 to TRBJ1-6; TRBD1 agrees at 7 bases. The CDR3 sequence is 14 residues long. Per germline, CDR1 MNHEY and CDR2 SMNVEV (reference sequence). Trimming took 9 bases from V and 5 from J; bases not matched to a gene: 7. The CDR3 DNA reads TGTGCCAGTAACCGGGACAGCGATAATTCACCCCTCCACTTT. Protein sequence: CASNRDSDNSPLHF.

This clonotype was detected only once. The CDR3 here is CASGLVKGVVLRPAEAFF. In DNA, the CDR3 is TGTGCTAGTGGTTTGGTAAAGGGGGTGGTATTAAGGCCGGCTGAAGCTTTCTTT. The chain employs TRBV12-5 and TRBJ1-1; perhaps TRBD1 as D (6 bases). CDR3 length: 18 amino acids. The germline V and J ends were trimmed by 0 bases and 6 bases, with 23 bases remaining between them. Germline V gene lookup returns CDR1 LGHNT and CDR2 FRNRAP.